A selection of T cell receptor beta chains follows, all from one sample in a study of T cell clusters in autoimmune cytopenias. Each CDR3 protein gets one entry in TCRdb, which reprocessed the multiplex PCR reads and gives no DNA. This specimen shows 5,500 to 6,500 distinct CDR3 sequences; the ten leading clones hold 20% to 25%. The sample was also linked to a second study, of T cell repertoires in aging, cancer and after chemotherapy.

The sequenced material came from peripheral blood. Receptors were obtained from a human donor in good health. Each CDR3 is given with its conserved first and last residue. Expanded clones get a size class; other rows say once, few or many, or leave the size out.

CATSSGPFEYNEQFF | TRBJ2-1 | medium-sized | TRBV15
CSVAKGVYGYTF | TRBJ1-2 | - | TRBV29-1
CASARDTTGNTIYF | TRBJ1-3 | medium-sized | TRBV18
CASSRGAGELFF | TRBJ2-2 | medium-sized | TRBV6-5
CASSQDLQAGGARDTQYF | TRBJ2-3 | - | TRBV4-3
CASSLGGGEEKLFF | TRBJ1-4 | - | TRBV12-3/TRBV12-4
CAISESTSSNEQFF | TRBJ2-1 | medium-sized | TRBV10-3
CASSPELAGGETQYF | TRBJ2-5 | - | TRBV7-2
CASKDSTDTQYF | TRBJ2-3 | medium-sized | TRBV6-1
CASSSGQELDTQYF | TRBJ2-3 | - | TRBV5-1
CSVEGIRGGTEAFF | TRBJ1-1 | - | TRBV29-1
CASSPQGEWNGYTF | TRBJ1-2 | - | TRBV5-6
CASSYLSGRVETQYF | TRBJ2-5 | - | TRBV5-4
CASSSTGRTRDGEKLFF | TRBJ1-4 | - | TRBV5-6
CASSSPSTARETQYF | TRBJ2-5 | - | TRBV19
CASSYSFDYEQYF | TRBJ2-7 | medium-sized | TRBV6-5
CASTDIYPQGYTF | TRBJ1-2 | - | TRBV6-1
CSAQKSTGGNQPQHF | TRBJ1-5 | - | TRBV20-1
CASSYLRTGGTNYGYTF | TRBJ1-2 | - | TRBV6-5
CATFSSRGYTF | TRBJ1-2 | medium-sized | TRBV6-5
CASSSEPQGFSNSPLHF | TRBJ1-6 | - | TRBV5-1
CASGVRALANEKLFF | TRBJ1-4 | - | TRBV12-3/TRBV12-4
CSARTTTDYEQYF | TRBJ2-7 | - | TRBV20-1
CAISPWGDSYEQYF | TRBJ2-7 | - | TRBV10-3
CAISELVNSPLHF | TRBJ1-6 | - | TRBV10-3
CASSPNPAASTDTQYF | TRBJ2-3 | - | TRBV6-2/TRBV6-3
CASSEIPPFNSPLHF | TRBJ1-6 | - | TRBV6-5
CASSLSSSLFF | TRBJ2-2 | - | TRBV12-3/TRBV12-4
CASRKDSAGGSPLHF | TRBJ1-6 | - | TRBV12-3/TRBV12-4
CASSQDPGARDTQYF | TRBJ2-3 | - | TRBV4-2
CASSLSRGGSPLHF | TRBJ1-6 | - | TRBV7-2
CASSVGGGWTDTQYF | TRBJ2-3 | medium-sized | TRBV19